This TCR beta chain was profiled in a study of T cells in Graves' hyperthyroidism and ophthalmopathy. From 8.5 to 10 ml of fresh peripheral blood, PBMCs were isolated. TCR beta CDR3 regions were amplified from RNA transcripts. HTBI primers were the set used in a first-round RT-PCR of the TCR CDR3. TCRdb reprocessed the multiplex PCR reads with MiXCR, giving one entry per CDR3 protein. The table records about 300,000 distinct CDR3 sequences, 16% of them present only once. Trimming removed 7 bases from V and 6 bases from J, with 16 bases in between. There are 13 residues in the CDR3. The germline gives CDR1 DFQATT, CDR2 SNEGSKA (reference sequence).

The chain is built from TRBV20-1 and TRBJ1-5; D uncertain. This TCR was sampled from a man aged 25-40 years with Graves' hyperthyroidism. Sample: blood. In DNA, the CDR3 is TGCAGTGGGATCGGGGTCCCAGGTCAGCCCCAGCATTTT. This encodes CSGIGVPGQPQHF.